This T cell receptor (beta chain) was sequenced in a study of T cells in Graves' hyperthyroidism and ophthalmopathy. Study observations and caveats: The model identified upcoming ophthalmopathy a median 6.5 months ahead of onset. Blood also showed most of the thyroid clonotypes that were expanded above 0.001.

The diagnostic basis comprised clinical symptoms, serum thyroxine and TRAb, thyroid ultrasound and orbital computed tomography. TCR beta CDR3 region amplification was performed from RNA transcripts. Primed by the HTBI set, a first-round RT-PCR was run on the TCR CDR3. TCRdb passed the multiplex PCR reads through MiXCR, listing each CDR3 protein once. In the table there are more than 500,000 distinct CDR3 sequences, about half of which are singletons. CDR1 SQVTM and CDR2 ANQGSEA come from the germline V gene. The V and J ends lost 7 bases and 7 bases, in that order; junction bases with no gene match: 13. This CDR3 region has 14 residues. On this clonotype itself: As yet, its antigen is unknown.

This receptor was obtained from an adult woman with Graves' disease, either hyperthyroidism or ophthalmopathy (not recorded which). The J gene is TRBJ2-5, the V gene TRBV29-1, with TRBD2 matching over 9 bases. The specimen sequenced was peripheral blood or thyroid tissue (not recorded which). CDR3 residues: CSAEEAGGHRTQYF. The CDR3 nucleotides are TGCAGCGCCGAGGAAGCGGGAGGCCATCGGACCCAGTACTTC.